The 8 T cell receptor beta chains below all came from one sample that was sequenced in a study of T cells in women clearing cervical HPV infection. The repertoire was sequenced with immunoSEQ multiplex PCR; TCRdb's copy has only in-frame clones and lacks some. This sample contains 25,000 to 35,000 clones. The sequenced sample consisted of blood buffy coat. The receptors stem from a woman between 18 and 69 years old with a cervical HPV16 infection that either progressed to CIN3+ or cleared (not recorded which).

About this clone itself: The sequenced fragment ends 3 residues before the CDR3 boundary, so the rest is inferred from the germline J gene. The rearrangement uses TRBV5-4 and TRBJ2-7, with D unclear. Trimming shortened V by 0 bases and J by 3 bases, and 13 bases separated the two germline ends. Per germline, CDR1 SGHNT and CDR2 YYREEE (reference sequence). The CDR3 has 15 residues. CDR3 DNA (partial): TGTGCCAGCAGCTTGGGACTTCCGAACCTCTACGAG. Translating gives CASSLGLPNLYE. Given in full, the CDR3 is CASSLGLPNLYEQYF.

Of note for this clone: The read ends 3 residues early relative to the CDR3; the germline J gene fills the gap. The gene calls are TRBV4-1 and TRBJ1-4; D unresolved. From germline, CDR1 is MGHRA and CDR2 YSYEKL. This CDR3 contains 16 residues. V lost 0 bases and J 8 bases, leaving 16 bases between the germline ends. The CDR3 here is CASSQDPRAAGEKLFF. Incomplete CDR3 DNA: TGCGCCAGCAGCCAAGATCCCCGGGCCGCGGGCGAAAAA.

A word on this clone: The read ends 3 residues early relative to the CDR3; the germline J gene fills the gap. J is TRBJ2-3 and V is TRBV6-4, with D possibly being TRBD1 (6 bases). The length of the CDR3 is 17 residues. Germline values: CDR1 MRHNA, CDR2 SNTAGT. Deletions cut 0 bases from V and 3 bases from J, with 16 bases between. The CDR3 loop reads CASSDSRWSQGTDTQYF. Partial CDR3 DNA: TGTGCCAGCAGTGACTCGAGATGGTCCCAGGGGACAGATACG.

A note on this clone: The read falls 3 residues short of the CDR3 end, and the missing part is taken from the germline J gene. This sequence joins TRBV5-4 and TRBJ1-2; D not resolved. CDR1 is SGHNT and CDR2 is YYREEE in the germline V gene (reference sequence). The CDR3 sequence is 14 residues long. Trimming left V 0 bases short and J 2 bases short, with 8 bases between. CDR3 residues: CASSLAGTNYGYTF. The sequenced CDR3 bases are TGTGCCAGCAGCTTGGCGGGTACAAACTATGGC. The variable domain in full, with the rest retrieved from reference TRBV5-4 and TRBJ1-2, is ETGVTQSPTHLIKTRGQQVTLRCSSQSGHNTVSWYQQALGQGPQFIFQYYREEENGRGNFPPRFSGLQFPNYSSELNVNALELDDSALYLCASSLAGTNYGYTFGSGTRLTVV.

A note on this clone: Read sequence stops 3 residues before the CDR3 end, and the germline J gene provides the missing end. The chain employs TRBV11-2 and TRBJ1-1; 7 nucleotides agree with TRBD1. The germline V gene has CDR1 SGHAT and CDR2 FQNNGV. Unmatched junction bases numbered 8, after V lost 6 bases and J lost 4 bases. The CDR3 extends over 14 amino acids. CDR3 sequence: CASSSWEGATEAFF. The part of the CDR3 DNA that was read is TGTGCCAGCAGTTCCTGGGAGGGGGCCACTGAA.

Of note for this clone: The observed sequence ends 3 residues before the CDR3 terminus, with the missing tail filled in from the germline J gene. This chain joins TRBV19 and TRBJ2-7, with 10 bases that match TRBD1. This CDR3 is built from 17 residues. V gave up 5 bases and J gave up 1 base; unmatched junction bases: 11. Germline V gene lookup returns CDR1 LNHDA and CDR2 SQIVND (reference sequence). CDR3 residues: CASSSLGQGMISYEQYF. The CDR3 DNA, read in part, is TGTGCCAGTAGTTCCTTGGGACAGGGGATGATATCCTACGAG.

This clone is deemed medium-sized by its frequency. The CDR3 extends 3 residues past the end of the read, so its final part is completed from the germline J gene. The J gene is TRBJ2-3, the V gene TRBV7-9, with TRBD2 as a possible D gene (5 bases). Germline V gives CDR1 SEHNR, CDR2 FQNEAQ (reference sequence). V was pared by 4 bases and J by 4 bases, with 12 bases between. The CDR3 is 14 amino acids. This CDR3 is CASSSDFNPDTQYF. The sequenced CDR3 bases are TGTGCCAGCAGCTCGGACTTCAACCCAGATACG.

Worth noting for this clone: Read sequence stops 3 residues before the CDR3 end, and the germline J gene provides the missing end. The chain carries TRBV12-3 or TRBV12-4 and TRBJ1-2, with no clear D. V gave up 3 bases and J gave up 7 bases, with 15 bases separating them. This CDR3 has 14 residues. The CDR3 reads CASSLQEGVGGYTF. CDR3 DNA, as far as it was read: TGTGCCAGCAGTTTGCAGGAGGGTGTCGGTGGC.